This TCR beta chain was recorded in a study of blood T cell repertoires in COVID-19. Study-level background: Acute and convalescent COVID-19 samples came from the United States, Italy and Spain.

This table comes from immunoSEQ multiplex PCR, and its TCRdb copy is limited to in-frame clones, with some not included. This sample has 20,000 to 30,000 clones, with about 90% found just once. J was trimmed by 9 bases and V by 5 bases; bases with no gene match: 11. The CDR3 extends over 16 amino acids. Per the germline V gene, CDR1 is SEHNR and CDR2 is FQNEAQ (reference sequence). This clone was found once. This receptor was taken from a man aged 70-80 years with acute or convalescent COVID-19. V gene TRBV7-9 combines with J gene TRBJ2-1; 12 nucleotides match TRBD2. Material: peripheral blood. The CDR3 DNA follows: TGTGCCAGCAGCCTCCCCCTAGCGGGAGGGCGGGGTGAGCAGTTCTTC. This gives the protein CASSLPLAGGRGEQFF.